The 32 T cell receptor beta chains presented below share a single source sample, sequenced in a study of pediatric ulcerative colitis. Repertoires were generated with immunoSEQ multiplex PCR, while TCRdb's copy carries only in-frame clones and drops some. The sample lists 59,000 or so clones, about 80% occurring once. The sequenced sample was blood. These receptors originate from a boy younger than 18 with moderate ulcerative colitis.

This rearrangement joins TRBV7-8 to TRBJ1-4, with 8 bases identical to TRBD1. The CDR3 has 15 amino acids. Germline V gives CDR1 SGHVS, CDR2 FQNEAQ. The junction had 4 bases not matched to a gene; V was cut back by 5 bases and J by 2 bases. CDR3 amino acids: CASSDQGATNEKLFF. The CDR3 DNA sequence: TGTGCCAGCAGCGACCAGGGGGCTACTAATGAAAAACTGTTTTTT.

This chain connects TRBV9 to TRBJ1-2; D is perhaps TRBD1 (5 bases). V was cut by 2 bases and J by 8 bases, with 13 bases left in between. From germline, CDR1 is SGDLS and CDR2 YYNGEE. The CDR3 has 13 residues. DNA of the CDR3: TGTGCCAGCAGCGTTGAAGAGGGACTCGGCTACACCTTC. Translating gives CASSVEEGLGYTF.

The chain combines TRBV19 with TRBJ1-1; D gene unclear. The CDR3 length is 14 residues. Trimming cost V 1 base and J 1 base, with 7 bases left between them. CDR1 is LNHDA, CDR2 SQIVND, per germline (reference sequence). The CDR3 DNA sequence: TGTGCCAGTAGTATAGGTCACGCGAACACTGAAGCTTTCTTT. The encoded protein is CASSIGHANTEAFF.

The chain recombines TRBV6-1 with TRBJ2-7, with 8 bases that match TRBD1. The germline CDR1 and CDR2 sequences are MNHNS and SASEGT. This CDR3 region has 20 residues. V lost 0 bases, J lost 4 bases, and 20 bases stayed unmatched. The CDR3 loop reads CASSEARPGGARYGSYEQYF. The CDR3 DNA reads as TGTGCCAGCAGTGAAGCGCGCCCAGGGGGCGCTCGGTATGGATCGTACGAGCAGTACTTC.

The CDR3 protein is CASSITSGEPNYGYTF. The CDR3 DNA follows: TGTGCCAGTAGTATAACGTCAGGGGAGCCTAACTATGGCTACACCTTC. This sequence joins TRBV19 and TRBJ1-2; TRBD1 might be the D (6 bases). V lost 2 bases and J lost 0, with 13 bases in between. CDR1 is LNHDA and CDR2 is SQIVND in the germline V gene (reference sequence). This CDR3 spans 16 amino acids. Full variable domain (outside the CDR3, taken from reference TRBV19 and TRBJ1-2): DGGITQSPKYLFRKEGQNVTLSCEQNLNHDAMYWYRQDPGQGLRLIYYSQIVNDFQKGDIAEGYSVSREKKESFPLTVTSAQKNPTAFYLCASSITSGEPNYGYTFGSGTRLTVV.

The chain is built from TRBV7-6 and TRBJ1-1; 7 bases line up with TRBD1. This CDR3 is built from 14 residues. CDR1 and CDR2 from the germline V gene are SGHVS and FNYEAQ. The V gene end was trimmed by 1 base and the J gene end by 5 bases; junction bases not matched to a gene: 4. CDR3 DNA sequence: TGTGCCAGCAGCTTAGGTGCAGGGGGAACTGAAGCTTTCTTT. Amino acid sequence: CASSLGAGGTEAFF. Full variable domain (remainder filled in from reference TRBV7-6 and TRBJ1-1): GAGVSQSPRYKVTKRGQDVALRCDPISGHVSLYWYRQALGQGPEFLTYFNYEAQQDKSGLPNDRFSAERPEGSISTLTIQRTEQRDSAMYRCASSLGAGGTEAFFGQGTRLTVV.

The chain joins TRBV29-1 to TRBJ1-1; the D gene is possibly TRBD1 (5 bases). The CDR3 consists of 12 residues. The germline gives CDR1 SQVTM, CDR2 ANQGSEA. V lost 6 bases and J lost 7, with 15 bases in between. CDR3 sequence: CSVVQGSNEAFF. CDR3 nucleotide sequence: TGCAGCGTCGTGCAGGGTTCGAATGAAGCTTTCTTT.

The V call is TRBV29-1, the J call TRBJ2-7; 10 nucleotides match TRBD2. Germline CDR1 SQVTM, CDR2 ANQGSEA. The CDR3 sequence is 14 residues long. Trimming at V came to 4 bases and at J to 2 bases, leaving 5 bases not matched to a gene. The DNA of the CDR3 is TGCAGCGTTGCTATAGCGGGAGGACCCTACGAGCAGTACTTC. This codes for CSVAIAGGPYEQYF.

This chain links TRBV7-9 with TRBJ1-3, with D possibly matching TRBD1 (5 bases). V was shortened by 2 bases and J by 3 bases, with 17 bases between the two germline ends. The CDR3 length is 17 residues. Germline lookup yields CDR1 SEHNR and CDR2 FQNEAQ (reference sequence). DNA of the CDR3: TGTGCCAGCAGCTTATCTCGACAGATGACATTTGGAAACACCATATATTTT. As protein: CASSLSRQMTFGNTIYF. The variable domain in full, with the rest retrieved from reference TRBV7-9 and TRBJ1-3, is DTGVSQNPRHKITKRGQNVTFRCDPISEHNRLYWYRQTLGQGPEFLTYFQNEAQLEKSRLLSDRFSAERPKGSFSTLEIQRTEQGDSAMYLCASSLSRQMTFGNTIYFGEGSWLTVV.

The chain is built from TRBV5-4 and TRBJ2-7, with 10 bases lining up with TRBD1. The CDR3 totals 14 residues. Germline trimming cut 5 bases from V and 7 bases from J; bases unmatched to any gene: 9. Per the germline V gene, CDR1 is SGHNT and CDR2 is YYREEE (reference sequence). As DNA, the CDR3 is TGTGCCAGCAGTCCCGGGACAGGGGAATCGGAGCAGTACTTC. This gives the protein CASSPGTGESEQYF. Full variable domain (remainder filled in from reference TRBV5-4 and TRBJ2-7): ETGVTQSPTHLIKTRGQQVTLRCSSQSGHNTVSWYQQALGQGPQFIFQYYREEENGRGNFPPRFSGLQFPNYSSELNVNALELDDSALYLCASSPGTGESEQYFGPGTRLTVT.

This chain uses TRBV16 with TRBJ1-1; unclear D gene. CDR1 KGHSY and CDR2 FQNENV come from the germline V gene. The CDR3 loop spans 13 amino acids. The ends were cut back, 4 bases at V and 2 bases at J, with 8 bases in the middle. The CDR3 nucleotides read TGTGCCAGCAGCCCCGGCCATAACACTGAAGCTTTCTTT. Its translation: CASSPGHNTEAFF.

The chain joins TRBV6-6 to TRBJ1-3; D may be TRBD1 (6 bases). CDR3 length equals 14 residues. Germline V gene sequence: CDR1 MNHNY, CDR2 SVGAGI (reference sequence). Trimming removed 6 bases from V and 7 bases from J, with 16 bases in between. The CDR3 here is CASSDTGKGNTIYF. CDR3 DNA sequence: TGTGCCAGCAGCGATACAGGGAAGGGGAACACCATATATTTT.

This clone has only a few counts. The CDR3 nucleotides read TGTGCCAGCAGAACAGACAGCCGAATTGAAGCTTTCTTT. Residues: CASRTDSRIEAFF. The chain joins TRBV6-5 to TRBJ1-1; D possibly corresponds to TRBD1 (5 bases). The germline V gene encodes CDR1 MNHEY and CDR2 SVGAGI. The CDR3 runs to 13 residues. V was pared by 6 bases and J by 7 bases, with 15 bases between.

CDR3 DNA: TGTGCCAGTACCATATTGGCCCCGAGGACACCTTCTGGGGCCAACGTCCTGACTTTC. It specifies CASTILAPRTPSGANVLTF. The J gene is TRBJ2-6, the V gene TRBV19; tentative D call: TRBD1 (5 bases). Germline V gives CDR1 LNHDA, CDR2 SQIVND (reference sequence). CDR3 length equals 19 residues. Trimming cost V 7 bases and J 1 base, with 23 bases left between them.

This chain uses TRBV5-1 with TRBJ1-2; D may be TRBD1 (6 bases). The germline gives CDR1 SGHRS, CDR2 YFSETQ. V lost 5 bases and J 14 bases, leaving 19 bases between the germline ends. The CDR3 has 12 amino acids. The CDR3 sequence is CASSSTYRVLTF. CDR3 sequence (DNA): TGCGCCAGCAGTTCGACTTACAGGGTCCTGACCTTC.

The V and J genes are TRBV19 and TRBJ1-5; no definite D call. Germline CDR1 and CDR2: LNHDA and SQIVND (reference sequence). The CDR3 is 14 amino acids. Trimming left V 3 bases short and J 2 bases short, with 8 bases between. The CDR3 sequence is CASSMSPGNQPQHF. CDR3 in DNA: TGTGCCAGTAGTATGTCGCCAGGCAATCAGCCCCAGCATTTT.

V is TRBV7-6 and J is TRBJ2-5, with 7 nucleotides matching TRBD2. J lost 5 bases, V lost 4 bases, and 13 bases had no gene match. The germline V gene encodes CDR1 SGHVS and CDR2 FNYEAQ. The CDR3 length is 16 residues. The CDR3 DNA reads TGTGCCAGCAGCTCTCAAGCGGGAAGCCCTCGGGAGACCCAGTACTTC. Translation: CASSSQAGSPRETQYF.

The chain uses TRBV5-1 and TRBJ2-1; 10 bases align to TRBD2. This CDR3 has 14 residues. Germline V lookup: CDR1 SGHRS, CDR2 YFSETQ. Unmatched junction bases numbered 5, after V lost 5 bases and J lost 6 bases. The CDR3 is CASSPRTSGNEQFF. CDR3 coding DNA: TGCGCCAGCAGTCCACGGACTAGCGGCAATGAGCAGTTCTTC.

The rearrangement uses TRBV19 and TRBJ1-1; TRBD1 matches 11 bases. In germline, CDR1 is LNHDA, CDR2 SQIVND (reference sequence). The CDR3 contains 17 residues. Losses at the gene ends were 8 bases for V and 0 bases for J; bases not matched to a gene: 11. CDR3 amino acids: CASCWTGGLIMNTEAFF. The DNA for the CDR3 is TGTGCCAGTTGCTGGACAGGGGGCCTTATCATGAACACTGAAGCTTTCTTT.

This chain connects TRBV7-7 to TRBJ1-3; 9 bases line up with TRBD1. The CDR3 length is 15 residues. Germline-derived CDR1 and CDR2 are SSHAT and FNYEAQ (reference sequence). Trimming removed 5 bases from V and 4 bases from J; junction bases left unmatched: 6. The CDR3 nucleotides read TGTGCCAGCAGCCCCGGGACAGGGTCGGGAAACACCATATATTTT. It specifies CASSPGTGSGNTIYF.

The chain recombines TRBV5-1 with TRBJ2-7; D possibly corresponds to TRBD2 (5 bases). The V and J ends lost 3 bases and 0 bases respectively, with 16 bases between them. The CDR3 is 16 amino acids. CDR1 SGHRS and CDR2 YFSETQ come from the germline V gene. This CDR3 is CASSSPPGIISYEQYF. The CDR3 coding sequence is TGCGCCAGCAGCTCCCCTCCCGGGATCATCTCCTACGAGCAGTACTTC.

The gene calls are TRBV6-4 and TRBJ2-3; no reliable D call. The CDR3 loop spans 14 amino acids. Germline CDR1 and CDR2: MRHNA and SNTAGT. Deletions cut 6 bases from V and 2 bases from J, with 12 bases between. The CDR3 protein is CASRIDPSTDTQYF. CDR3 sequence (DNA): TGTGCCAGCAGAATTGACCCCTCCACAGATACGCAGTATTTT.

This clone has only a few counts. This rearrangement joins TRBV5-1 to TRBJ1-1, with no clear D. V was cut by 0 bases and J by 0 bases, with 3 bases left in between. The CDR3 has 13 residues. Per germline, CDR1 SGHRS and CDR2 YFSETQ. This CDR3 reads CASSLEVNTEAFF. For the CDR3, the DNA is TGCGCCAGCAGCTTGGAGGTGAACACTGAAGCTTTCTTT. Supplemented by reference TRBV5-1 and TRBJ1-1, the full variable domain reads KAGVTQTPRYLIKTRGQQVTLSCSPISGHRSVSWYQQTPGQGLQFLFEYFSETQRNKGNFPGRFSGRQFSNSRSEMNVSTLELGDSALYLCASSLEVNTEAFFGQGTRLTVV.

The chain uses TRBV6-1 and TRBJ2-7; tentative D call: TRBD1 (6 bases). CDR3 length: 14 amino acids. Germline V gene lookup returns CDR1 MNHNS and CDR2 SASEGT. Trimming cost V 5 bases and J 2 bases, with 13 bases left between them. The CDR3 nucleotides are TGTGCCAGCAGTTCCGGGACAAACACCTACGAGCAGTACTTC. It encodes CASSSGTNTYEQYF.

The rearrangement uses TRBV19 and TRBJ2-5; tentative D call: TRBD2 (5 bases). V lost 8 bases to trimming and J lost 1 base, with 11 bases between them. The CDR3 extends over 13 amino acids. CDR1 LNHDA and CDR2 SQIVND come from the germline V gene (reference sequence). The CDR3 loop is CASGTRVQETQYF. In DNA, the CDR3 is TGTGCCAGTGGCACGCGGGTCCAAGAGACCCAGTACTTC. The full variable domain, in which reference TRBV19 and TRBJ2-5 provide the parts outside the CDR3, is DGGITQSPKYLFRKEGQNVTLSCEQNLNHDAMYWYRQDPGQGLRLIYYSQIVNDFQKGDIAEGYSVSREKKESFPLTVTSAQKNPTAFYLCASGTRVQETQYFGPGTRLLVL.

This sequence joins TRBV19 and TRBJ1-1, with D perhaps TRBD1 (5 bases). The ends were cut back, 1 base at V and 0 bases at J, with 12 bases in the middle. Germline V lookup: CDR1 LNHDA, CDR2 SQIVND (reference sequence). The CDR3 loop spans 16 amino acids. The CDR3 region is CASSIGFLGVNTEAFF. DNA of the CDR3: TGTGCCAGTAGTATAGGGTTCTTGGGGGTGAACACTGAAGCTTTCTTT.

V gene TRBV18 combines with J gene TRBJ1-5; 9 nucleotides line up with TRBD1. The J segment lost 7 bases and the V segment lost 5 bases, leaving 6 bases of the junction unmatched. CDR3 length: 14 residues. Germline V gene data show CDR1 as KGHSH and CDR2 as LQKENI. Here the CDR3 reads CASSETGGGQPQHF. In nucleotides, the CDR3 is TGTGCCAGCTCAGAGACAGGGGGTGGGCAGCCCCAGCATTTT.

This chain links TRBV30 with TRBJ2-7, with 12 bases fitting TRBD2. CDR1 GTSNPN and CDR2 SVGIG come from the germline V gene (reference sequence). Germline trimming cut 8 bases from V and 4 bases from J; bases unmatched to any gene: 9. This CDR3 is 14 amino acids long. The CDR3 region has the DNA TGTGCCCTCCGGACTAGCGGGATTCTTTACGAGCAGTACTTC. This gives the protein CALRTSGILYEQYF.

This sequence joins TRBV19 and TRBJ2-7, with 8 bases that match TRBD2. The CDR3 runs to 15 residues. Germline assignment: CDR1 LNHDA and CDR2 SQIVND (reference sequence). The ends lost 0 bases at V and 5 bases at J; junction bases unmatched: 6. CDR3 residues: CASSIEAGALHEQYF. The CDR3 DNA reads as TGTGCCAGTAGTATAGAAGCGGGAGCCTTACACGAGCAGTACTTC.

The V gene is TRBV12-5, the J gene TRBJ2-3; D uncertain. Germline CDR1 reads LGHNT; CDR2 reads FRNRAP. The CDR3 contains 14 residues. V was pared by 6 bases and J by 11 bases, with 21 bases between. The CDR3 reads CASGPPTVRKEQYF. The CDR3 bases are TGTGCTAGTGGGCCCCCCACAGTTAGGAAGGAGCAGTATTTT.

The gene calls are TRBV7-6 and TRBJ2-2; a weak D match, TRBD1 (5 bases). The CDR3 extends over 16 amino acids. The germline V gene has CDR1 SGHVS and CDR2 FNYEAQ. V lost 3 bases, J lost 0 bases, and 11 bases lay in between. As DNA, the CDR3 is TGTGCCAGCAGCTTGTACAGGAGCGCGAACACCGGGGAGCTGTTTTTT. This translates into CASSLYRSANTGELFF. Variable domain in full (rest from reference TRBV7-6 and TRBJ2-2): GAGVSQSPRYKVTKRGQDVALRCDPISGHVSLYWYRQALGQGPEFLTYFNYEAQQDKSGLPNDRFSAERPEGSISTLTIQRTEQRDSAMYRCASSLYRSANTGELFFGEGSRLTVL.

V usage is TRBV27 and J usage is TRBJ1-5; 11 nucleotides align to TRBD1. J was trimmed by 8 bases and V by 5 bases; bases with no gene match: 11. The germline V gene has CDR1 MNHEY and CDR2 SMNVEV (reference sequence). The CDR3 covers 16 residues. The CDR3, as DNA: TGTGCCAGCAGTCCCCTTGGGACAGGGGGGTTTGAGCCCCAGCATTTT. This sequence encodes CASSPLGTGGFEPQHF.